The subject of this entry is one T cell receptor beta chain. The germline V and J ends were trimmed by 3 bases and 4 bases, with 15 bases remaining between them. The germline V gene encodes CDR1 KGHSH and CDR2 LQKENI. The length of the CDR3 is 15 residues. The data are from a study of glioma-infiltrating T cells after dendritic cell vaccination. For the study at large: Three intradermal dendritic cell vaccine injections were given every two weeks.

Assay used: immunoSEQ multiplex PCR; TCRdb lists only in-frame clones, some missing. There are about 50,000 clones in the sample; 85% to 90% occur only once, and over 10% lies in the top ten. The rearrangement links TRBV18 to TRBJ1-2; unclear D gene. Specimen: blood, collected before dendritic cell vaccination. This TCR came from a human donor with glioblastoma. The CDR3 DNA sequence: TGTGCCAGCTCACCCCGGGAGGGCGTAAGCTATGGCTACACCTTC. Translation: CASSPREGVSYGYTF.